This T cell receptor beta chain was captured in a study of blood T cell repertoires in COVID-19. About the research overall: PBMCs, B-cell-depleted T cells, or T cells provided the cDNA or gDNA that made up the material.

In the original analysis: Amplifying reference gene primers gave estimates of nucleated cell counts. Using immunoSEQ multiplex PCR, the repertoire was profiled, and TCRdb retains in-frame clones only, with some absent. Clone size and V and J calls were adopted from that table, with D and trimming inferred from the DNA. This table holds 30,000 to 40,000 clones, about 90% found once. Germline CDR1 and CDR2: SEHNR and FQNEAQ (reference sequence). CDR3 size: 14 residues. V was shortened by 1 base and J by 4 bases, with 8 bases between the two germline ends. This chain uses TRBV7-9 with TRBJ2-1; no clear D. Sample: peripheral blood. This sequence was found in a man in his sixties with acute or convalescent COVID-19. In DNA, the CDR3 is TGTGCCAGCAGCTTAGAGAAACTATACAATGAGCAGTTCTTC. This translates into CASSLEKLYNEQFF.